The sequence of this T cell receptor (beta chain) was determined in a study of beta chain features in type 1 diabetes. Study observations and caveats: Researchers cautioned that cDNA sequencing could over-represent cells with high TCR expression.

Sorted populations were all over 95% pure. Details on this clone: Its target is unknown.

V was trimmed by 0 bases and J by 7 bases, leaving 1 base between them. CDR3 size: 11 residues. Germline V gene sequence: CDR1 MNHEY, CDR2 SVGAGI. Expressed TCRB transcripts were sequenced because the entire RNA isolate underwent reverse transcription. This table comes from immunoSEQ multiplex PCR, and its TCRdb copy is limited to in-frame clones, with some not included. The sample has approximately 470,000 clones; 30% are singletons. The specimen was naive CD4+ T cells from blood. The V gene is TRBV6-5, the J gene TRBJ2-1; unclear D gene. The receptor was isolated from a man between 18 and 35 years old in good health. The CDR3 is CASSYSNEQFF. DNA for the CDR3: TGTGCCAGCAGTTACTCAAATGAGCAGTTCTTC.